This T cell receptor beta chain is from a study of T-cell reconstitution after alpha-beta-depleted transplantation in children. Whole-study findings and limits: Approximately two months post-transplant, alpha-beta T cells reportedly originated from several hundred expanded graft clones. T-cell numbers and diversity one year post-transplant derived largely from freshly generated T cells. Surviving recipient T cells and thymic progenitors produced the high day-60 TCRbeta diversity seen in some patients.

With respect to this clonotype: Its antigen is undetermined.

Trimming took 1 base from V and 8 from J; bases not matched to a gene: 10. The CDR3 extends over 16 amino acids. Germline CDR1 SGDLS, CDR2 YYNGEE. TCRbeta library preparation incorporated unique molecular identifiers. Each CDR3 protein is one row after TCRdb ran MiXCR on the PCR reads. The sample carries fewer than 750,000 distinct CDR3 sequences, roughly a quarter recorded once. The specimen was PBMCs, collected before TCRalphabeta/CD19-depleted stem cell transplant. The TCR sequence derives from a boy less than two years old with Wiskott-Aldrich syndrome, due to receive a stem cell transplant. This chain links TRBV9 with TRBJ2-1, with 9 bases lining up with TRBD2. The CDR3 DNA is TGTGCCAGCAGCGTATTGGGCGGGAGGGGGTGGGATGAGCAGTTCTTC. Protein sequence: CASSVLGGRGWDEQFF.